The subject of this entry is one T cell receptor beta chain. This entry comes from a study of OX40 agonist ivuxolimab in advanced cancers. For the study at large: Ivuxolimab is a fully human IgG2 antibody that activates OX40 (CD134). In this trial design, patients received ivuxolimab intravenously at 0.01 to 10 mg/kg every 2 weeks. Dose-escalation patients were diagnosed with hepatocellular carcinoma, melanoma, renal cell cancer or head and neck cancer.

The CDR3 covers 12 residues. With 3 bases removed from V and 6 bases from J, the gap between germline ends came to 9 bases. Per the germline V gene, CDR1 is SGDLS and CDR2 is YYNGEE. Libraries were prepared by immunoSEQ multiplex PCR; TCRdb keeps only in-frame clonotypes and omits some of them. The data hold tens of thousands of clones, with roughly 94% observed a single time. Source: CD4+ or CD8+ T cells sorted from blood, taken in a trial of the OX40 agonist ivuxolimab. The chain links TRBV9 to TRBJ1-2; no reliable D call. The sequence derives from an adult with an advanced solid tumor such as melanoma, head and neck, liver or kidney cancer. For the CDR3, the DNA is TGTGCCAGCAGCGCCAATATTCATGGCTACACCTTC. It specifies CASSANIHGYTF. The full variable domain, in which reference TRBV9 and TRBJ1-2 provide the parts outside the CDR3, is DSGVTQTPKHLITATGQRVTLRCSPRSGDLSVYWYQQSLDQGLQFLIQYYNGEERAKGNILERFSAQQFPDLHSELNLSSLELGDSALYFCASSANIHGYTFGSGTRLTVV.